Sequencing of this T cell receptor (beta chain) was carried out in a study of T cell responses to AZD1222 COVID-19 vaccine. Study findings and constraints: Every sample of the repertoires postdated the peak T cell response. It should be noted that donors were predominantly white British and more often female, and clonal diversity was possibly underestimated.

Losses at the gene ends were 4 bases for V and 8 bases for J; bases not matched to a gene: 11. The CDR3 has 17 residues. The germline V gene encodes CDR1 KGHDR and CDR2 SFDVKD. Clones were read by immunoSEQ multiplex PCR, and TCRdb kept only the in-frame ones, dropping some. Among more than 100,000 clones listed, 85% were seen once. Points on this clone: Its antigen is unidentified.

The source was peripheral blood, collected 28 days after the second dose of the MenACWY control vaccine. V gene TRBV24-1 combines with J gene TRBJ2-3; 13 nucleotides line up with TRBD2. This clonotype was sampled from an adult who received the MenACWY meningococcal vaccine as a control. DNA for the CDR3: TGTGCCACCAGTGACACGACTAGCGGGGGGACCGCGAGTACGCAGTATTTT. It codes for CATSDTTSGGTASTQYF.